Shown below are 2 T cell receptor beta chains from a single sample sequenced in a study of T cell responses to AZD1222 COVID-19 vaccine. Assay used: immunoSEQ multiplex PCR; TCRdb lists only in-frame clones, some missing. Found here are nearly 90,000 clones, 88% of them singletons; the top ten hold about a tenth. Sequenced here: peripheral blood, sampled on day 0 of MenACWY control vaccination. These receptors were collected from an adult in good health.

This clone appeared once. This sequence joins TRBV7-2 and TRBJ1-1, with TRBD1 matching over 9 bases. Germline-derived CDR1 and CDR2 are SGHTA and FQGNSA. The CDR3 has 15 residues. V dropped 5 bases and J dropped 2; count of bases not matched to a gene: 6. CDR3 region: CASSARQGVNTEAFF. The CDR3 nucleotides read TGTGCCAGCAGCGCCCGACAGGGGGTTAACACTGAAGCTTTCTTT.

The chain employs TRBV9 and TRBJ2-7; D not resolved. Trimming took off 2 bases at V and 5 bases at J, with 20 bases between the two ends. CDR3 length equals 16 residues. Germline V gives CDR1 SGDLS, CDR2 YYNGEE. As DNA, the CDR3 is TGTGCCAGCAGCGTCCACCCAGGACCGGGTATAAACGAGCAGTACTTC. Protein product: CASSVHPGPGINEQYF.